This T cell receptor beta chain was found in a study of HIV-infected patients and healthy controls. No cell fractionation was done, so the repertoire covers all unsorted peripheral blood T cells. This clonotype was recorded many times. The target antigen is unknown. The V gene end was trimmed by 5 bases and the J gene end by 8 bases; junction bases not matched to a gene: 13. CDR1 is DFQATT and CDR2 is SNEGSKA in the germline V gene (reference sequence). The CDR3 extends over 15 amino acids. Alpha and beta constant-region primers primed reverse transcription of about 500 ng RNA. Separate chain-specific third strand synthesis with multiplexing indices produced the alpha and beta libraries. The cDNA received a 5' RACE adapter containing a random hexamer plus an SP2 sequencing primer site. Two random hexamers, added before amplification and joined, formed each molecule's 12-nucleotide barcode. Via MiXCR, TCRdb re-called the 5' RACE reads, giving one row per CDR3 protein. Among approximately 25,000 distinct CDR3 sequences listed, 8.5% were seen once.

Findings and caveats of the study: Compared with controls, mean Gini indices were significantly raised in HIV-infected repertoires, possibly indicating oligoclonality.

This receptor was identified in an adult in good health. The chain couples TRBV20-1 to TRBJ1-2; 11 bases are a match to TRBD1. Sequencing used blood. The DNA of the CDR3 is TGCAGTGCTGTCCGGGACAGGGGGGAGCTATGGGGCTACACCTTC. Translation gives CSAVRDRGELWGYTF.